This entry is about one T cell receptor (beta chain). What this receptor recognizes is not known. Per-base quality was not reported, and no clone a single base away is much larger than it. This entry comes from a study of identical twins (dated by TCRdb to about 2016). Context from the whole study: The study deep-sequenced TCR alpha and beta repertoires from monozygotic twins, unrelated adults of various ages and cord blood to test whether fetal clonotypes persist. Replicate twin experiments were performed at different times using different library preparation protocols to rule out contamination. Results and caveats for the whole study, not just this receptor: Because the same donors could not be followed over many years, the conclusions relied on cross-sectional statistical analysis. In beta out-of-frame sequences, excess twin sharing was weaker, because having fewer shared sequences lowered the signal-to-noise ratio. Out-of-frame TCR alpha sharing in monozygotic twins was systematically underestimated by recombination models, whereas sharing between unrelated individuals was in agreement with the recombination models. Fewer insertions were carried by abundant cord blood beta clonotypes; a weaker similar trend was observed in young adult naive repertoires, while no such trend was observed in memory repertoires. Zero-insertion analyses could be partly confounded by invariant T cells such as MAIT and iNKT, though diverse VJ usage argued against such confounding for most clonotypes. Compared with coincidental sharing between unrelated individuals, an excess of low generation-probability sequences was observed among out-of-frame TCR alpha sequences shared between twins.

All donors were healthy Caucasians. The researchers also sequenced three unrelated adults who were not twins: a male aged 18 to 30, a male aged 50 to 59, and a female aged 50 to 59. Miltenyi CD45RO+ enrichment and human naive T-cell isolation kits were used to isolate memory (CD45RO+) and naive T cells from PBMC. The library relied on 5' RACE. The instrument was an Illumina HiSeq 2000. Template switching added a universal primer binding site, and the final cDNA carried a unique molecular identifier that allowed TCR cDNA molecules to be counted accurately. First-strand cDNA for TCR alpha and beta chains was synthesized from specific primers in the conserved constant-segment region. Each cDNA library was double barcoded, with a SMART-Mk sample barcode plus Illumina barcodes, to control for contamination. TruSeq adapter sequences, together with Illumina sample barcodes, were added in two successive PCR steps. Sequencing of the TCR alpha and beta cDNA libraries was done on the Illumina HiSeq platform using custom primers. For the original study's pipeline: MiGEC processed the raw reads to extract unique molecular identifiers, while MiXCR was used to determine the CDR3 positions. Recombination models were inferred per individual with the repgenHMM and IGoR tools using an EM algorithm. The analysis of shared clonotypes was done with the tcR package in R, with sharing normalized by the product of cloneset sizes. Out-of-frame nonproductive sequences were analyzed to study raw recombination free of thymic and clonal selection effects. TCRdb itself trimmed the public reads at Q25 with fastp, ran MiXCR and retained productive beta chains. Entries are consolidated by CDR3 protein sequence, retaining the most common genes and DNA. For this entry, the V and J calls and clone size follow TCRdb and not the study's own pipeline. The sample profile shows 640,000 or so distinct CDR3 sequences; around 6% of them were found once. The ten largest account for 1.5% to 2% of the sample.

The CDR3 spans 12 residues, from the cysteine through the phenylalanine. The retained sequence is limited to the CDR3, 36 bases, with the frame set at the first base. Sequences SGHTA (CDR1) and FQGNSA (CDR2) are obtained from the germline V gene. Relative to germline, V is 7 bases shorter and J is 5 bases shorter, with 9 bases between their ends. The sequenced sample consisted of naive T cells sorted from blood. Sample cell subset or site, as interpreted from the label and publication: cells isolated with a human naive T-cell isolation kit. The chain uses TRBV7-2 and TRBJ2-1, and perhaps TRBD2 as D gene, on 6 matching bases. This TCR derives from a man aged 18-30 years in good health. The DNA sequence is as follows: TGTGCCAGCACTAGCGTCCACAATGAGCAGTTCTTC. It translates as CASTSVHNEQFF.